This T cell receptor (beta chain) was recorded in a study of molecular identifiers for immune sequencing clone quantification. About the research overall: In replicates, RNA from approximately 20,000 or 100,000 naive CD8 cells was divided five ways and four parts were sequenced.

Study conclusions and caveats: With a barcode shared among identical TCR molecules, highly expanded clone sizes could be underestimated.

The length of the CDR3 is 15 residues. The germline gives CDR1 SEHNR, CDR2 FQNEAQ (reference sequence). Trimming removed 0 bases from V and 2 bases from J, with 10 bases in between. TCRdb independently ran MiXCR on the PCR reads; one entry per CDR3 protein. This repertoire shows about 640,000 distinct CDR3 sequences, about 20% found once; its top ten account for about 0.9%. Libraries used roughly 19,000 to 1,100,000 sorted naive CD8 T cells and 10%, 30% or 50% RNA input. CD8+CD4-CCR7+CD45RA+ cells were sorted as naive CD8 T cells. This clonotype was seen a few times. Its cognate antigen is unknown. The chain has TRBV7-9 and TRBJ1-1; no reliable D call. Sequenced: naive CD8+ T cells from blood, with Jurkat cell RNA spiked in. The subset was: FACS-sorted CD8+CD4-CCR7+CD45RA+ naive T cells. The origin of this receptor is a human donor in good health. Some libraries in this study had Jurkat cell RNA spiked in. The CDR3 reads CASSLALDPNTEAFF. The CDR3 nucleotides are TGTGCCAGCAGCTTAGCCCTGGACCCAAACACTGAAGCTTTCTTT.